Below are 24 T cell receptor beta chains sequenced from a single sample in a study of shared clonotypes between healthy human individuals. TCRdb's copy holds only in-frame clones and misses some; the assay was immunoSEQ multiplex PCR. In the table there are 2 million to 2.5 million clones, less than 95% of which are singletons. The sample consisted of naive CD4+ T cells from PBMCs. Stated subset: CD45RA+ positively selected. All receptors come from a man aged 18 to 29 in good health. Some clones in this sample may be carry-over from other donors' samples.

The chain links TRBV5-1 to TRBJ2-3, with 10 bases aligning to TRBD2. V lost 2 bases, J lost 0 bases, and 6 bases stayed unmatched. The germline gives CDR1 SGHRS, CDR2 YFSETQ. The CDR3 has 17 amino acids. This CDR3 is CASSLPTTSGSTDTQYF. In nucleotides, the CDR3 is TGCGCCAGCAGCTTACCAACGACTAGCGGGAGCACAGATACGCAGTATTTT.

J is TRBJ1-6 and V is TRBV19; unclear D gene. The CDR3 totals 13 residues. Germline lookup yields CDR1 LNHDA and CDR2 SQIVND (reference sequence). Trimming took off 6 bases at V and 7 bases at J, with 10 bases between the two ends. In DNA form, the CDR3 reads TGTGCCAGTAGACCCTGGGCGAATTCACCCCTCCACTTT. Translating it yields CASRPWANSPLHF. Variable domain in full (rest from reference TRBV19 and TRBJ1-6): DGGITQSPKYLFRKEGQNVTLSCEQNLNHDAMYWYRQDPGQGLRLIYYSQIVNDFQKGDIAEGYSVSREKKESFPLTVTSAQKNPTAFYLCASRPWANSPLHFGNGTRLTVT.

The V and J genes are TRBV5-4 and TRBJ2-5; 8 bases are shared with TRBD1. The germline V gene encodes CDR1 SGHNT and CDR2 YYREEE (reference sequence). The ends lost 0 bases at V and 5 bases at J; junction bases unmatched: 6. This CDR3 is 15 amino acids long. CDR3 protein: CASSLATGGGETQYF. The CDR3 nucleotides are TGTGCCAGCAGCTTGGCCACAGGGGGAGGCGAGACCCAGTACTTC.

V gene TRBV7-3 combines with J gene TRBJ2-1; maybe TRBD2 (5 bases). This CDR3 spans 16 amino acids. V dropped 3 bases and J dropped 0 bases, with 12 bases sitting between them. Germline V lookup: CDR1 SGHTA, CDR2 FQGTGA. CDR3 bases: TGTGCCAGCAGCTTGGACTTCTCGAGCTCCTACAATGAGCAGTTCTTC. Amino acids: CASSLDFSSSYNEQFF.

The V call is TRBV29-1, the J call TRBJ1-4; D is ambiguous. CDR3 length: 15 amino acids. Trimming took off 4 bases at V and 0 bases at J, with 12 bases between the two ends. CDR1 is SQVTM, CDR2 ANQGSEA, per germline. CDR3 nucleotide sequence: TGCAGCGTTGCCGACGAAGGGACAACTAATGAAAAACTGTTTTTT. This sequence encodes CSVADEGTTNEKLFF. Together with reference TRBV29-1 and TRBJ1-4, the CDR3 gives the full variable domain: SAVISQKPSRDICQRGTSLTIQCQVDSQVTMMFWYRQQPGQSLTLIATANQGSEATYESGFVIDKFPISRPNLTFSTLTVSNMSPEDSSIYLCSVADEGTTNEKLFFGSGTQLSVL.

The rearrangement joins TRBV18 to TRBJ2-3, with 8 bases identical to TRBD1. Germline CDR1 KGHSH, CDR2 LQKENI. The CDR3 spans 15 residues. V was pared by 3 bases and J by 6 bases, with 8 bases of the junction left unmatched. CDR3 DNA sequence: TGTGCCAGCTCACCCCCCGGGACAGGCAAGGATACGCAGTATTTT. Translation gives CASSPPGTGKDTQYF.

This clone turned up a few times. The chain couples TRBV19 to TRBJ1-4, with D uncertain. V was trimmed by 9 bases and J by 5 bases, leaving 13 bases between them. The germline gives CDR1 LNHDA, CDR2 SQIVND (reference sequence). The CDR3 totals 13 residues. The CDR3 reads CASKTLTNEKLFF. The CDR3 nucleotides read TGTGCCAGCAAGACACTGACCAATGAAAAACTGTTTTTT.

The chain employs TRBV9 and TRBJ2-6, with no clear D. Per the germline V gene, CDR1 is SGDLS and CDR2 is YYNGEE. The CDR3 has 14 residues. V was pared by 4 bases and J by 3 bases, with 8 bases between. The CDR3 sequence: CASSPLFGANVLTF. Here the CDR3 DNA reads TGTGCCAGCAGCCCTCTTTTTGGGGCCAACGTCCTGACTTTC.

V is TRBV28 and J is TRBJ2-7; D gene uncertain. The V and J ends lost 2 bases and 3 bases respectively, with 11 bases between them. The CDR3 totals 14 residues. Germline V lookup: CDR1 MDHEN, CDR2 SYDVKM. CDR3 nucleotides: TGTGCCAGCAGTTTAATCGGTCAGAACTACGAGCAGTACTTC. As protein: CASSLIGQNYEQYF.

The chain combines TRBV28 with TRBJ1-2, with D possibly TRBD1 on 6 matching bases. V was pared by 5 bases and J by 7 bases, with 20 bases between. CDR1 and CDR2 (germline): MDHEN, SYDVKM. CDR3 length: 15 residues. The CDR3, as DNA: TGTGCCAGCAGTAACGGGGACACGCTTTTTGGTGGCTACACCTTC. Translating gives CASSNGDTLFGGYTF.

The V call is TRBV11-3, the J call TRBJ2-1; D is possibly TRBD1 or TRBD2 (5 bases each). V was pared by 5 bases and J by 10 bases, with 15 bases between. Germline V gives CDR1 SGHNT, CDR2 YENEEA. CDR3 length: 13 amino acids. CDR3: CASSRDGELEQFF. The CDR3 DNA reads as TGTGCCAGCAGCCGGGACGGCGAATTAGAGCAGTTCTTC.

The chain joins TRBV11-2 to TRBJ2-5; D not certain. This CDR3 is 14 amino acids long. The V end was cut by 5 bases, the J end by 5 bases, with 15 bases between. Per germline, CDR1 SGHAT and CDR2 FQNNGV. The CDR3 DNA reads TGTGCCAGCAGCCCTTTCTTGGTCCCGGAGACCCAGTACTTC. Translated, it gives CASSPFLVPETQYF.

The chain has TRBV4-1 and TRBJ2-1; possibly TRBD2 for D (6 bases). Germline CDR1 is MGHRA and CDR2 is YSYEKL. The CDR3 runs 18 residues. Trimming left V 0 bases short and J 0 bases short, with 15 bases between. This chain's CDR3 is CASSQDPRLGSSYNEQFF. The CDR3 region has the DNA TGCGCCAGCAGCCAAGATCCCCGACTAGGGAGCTCCTACAATGAGCAGTTCTTC.

This clone came up once. This chain joins TRBV28 and TRBJ1-4; 7 bases line up with TRBD1. The CDR3 is 16 residues long. Trimming removed 5 bases from V and 7 bases from J; junction bases left unmatched: 13. CDR1 is MDHEN, CDR2 SYDVKM, per germline. The CDR3 sequence is CASSPLTGDRAEKLFF. The CDR3 DNA reads TGTGCCAGCAGTCCTCTAACAGGGGATAGGGCTGAAAAACTGTTTTTT.

This sequence joins TRBV7-3 and TRBJ2-1, with 10 bases matching TRBD1. The CDR3 runs to 14 residues. The J segment lost 8 bases and the V segment lost 1 base, leaving 2 bases of the junction unmatched. Germline loops: CDR1 SGHTA, CDR2 FQGTGA. Written as DNA, the CDR3 is TGTGCCAGCAGCTTAAGTGGGACAGGGGATGAGCAGTTCTTC. The encoded protein is CASSLSGTGDEQFF.

The chain links TRBV7-9 to TRBJ1-2, with D possibly TRBD1 on 6 matching bases. The CDR3 has 18 amino acids. V dropped 4 bases and J dropped 3 bases, with 24 bases sitting between them. The germline V gene has CDR1 SEHNR and CDR2 FQNEAQ (reference sequence). The CDR3 sequence is CASSSLKGPGHHYYGYTF. CDR3 coding DNA: TGTGCCAGCAGCTCGCTGAAGGGCCCGGGACACCATTACTATGGCTACACCTTC.

V usage is TRBV6-1 and J usage is TRBJ2-7; D tentatively fits TRBD1 or TRBD2 (5 bases each). The CDR3 loop spans 14 amino acids. Germline CDR1 is MNHNS and CDR2 is SASEGT. V gave up 7 bases and J gave up 2 bases, with 15 bases separating them. The CDR3 DNA sequence: TGTGCCAGCACAAAGAGGGGAGTGGCCTACGAGCAGTACTTC. This gives the protein CASTKRGVAYEQYF.

The chain uses TRBV28 and TRBJ2-5; D not resolved. The CDR3 has 15 amino acids. Germline CDR1 reads MDHEN; CDR2 reads SYDVKM. V was pared by 3 bases and J by 2 bases, with 13 bases between. In DNA, the CDR3 is TGTGCCAGCAGTTTGTGGCAAGAGAGGCAAGAGACCCAGTACTTC. As protein: CASSLWQERQETQYF. Drawing the rest from reference TRBV28 and TRBJ2-5, the complete variable domain is DVKVTQSSRYLVKRTGEKVFLECVQDMDHENMFWYRQDPGLGLRLIYFSYDVKMKEKGDIPEGYSVSREKKERFSLILESASTNQTSMYLCASSLWQERQETQYFGPGTRLLVL.

The V gene is TRBV6-6, the J gene TRBJ1-4; D may be TRBD1 (5 bases). The V gene lost 6 bases and the J gene lost 10 bases, with 15 bases spanning the gap. The CDR3 totals 13 residues. In germline, CDR1 is MNHNY, CDR2 SVGAGI (reference sequence). CDR3 amino acids: CASRPGALGKLFF. The CDR3, as DNA: TGTGCCAGCAGGCCCGGGGCCTTGGGAAAACTGTTTTTT.

The chain joins TRBV29-1 to TRBJ1-5, with D possibly TRBD1 on 5 matching bases. With 4 bases removed from V and 0 bases from J, the gap between germline ends came to 13 bases. The germline V gene encodes CDR1 SQVTM and CDR2 ANQGSEA. The CDR3 is 15 amino acids. CDR3: CSVVDSNDSNQPQHF. CDR3 nucleotide sequence: TGCAGCGTTGTCGACAGCAATGATAGCAATCAGCCCCAGCATTTT. The full variable domain, rest sourced from reference TRBV29-1 and TRBJ1-5, is SAVISQKPSRDICQRGTSLTIQCQVDSQVTMMFWYRQQPGQSLTLIATANQGSEATYESGFVIDKFPISRPNLTFSTLTVSNMSPEDSSIYLCSVVDSNDSNQPQHFGDGTRLSIL.

J is TRBJ2-2 and V is TRBV6-5, with 7 bases fitting TRBD1. CDR1 and CDR2 (germline): MNHEY, SVGAGI. This CDR3 has 15 amino acids. With 3 bases clipped from V and 6 bases from J, the junction kept 7 bases outside the gene matches. The CDR3 coding sequence is TGTGCCAGCAGTTATAATCCAGGGGGTCCCGGGGAGCTGTTTTTT. Amino acid sequence: CASSYNPGGPGELFF.

The rearrangement links TRBV28 to TRBJ1-4; D uncertain. This CDR3 region has 14 residues. CDR1 is MDHEN, CDR2 SYDVKM, per germline. V was shortened by 0 bases and J by 5 bases, with 7 bases between the two germline ends. The CDR3 is CASSLWQRNEKLFF. CDR3 DNA sequence: TGTGCCAGCAGTTTATGGCAGAGAAATGAAAAACTGTTTTTT.

The V call is TRBV18, the J call TRBJ1-5; TRBD1 agrees at 8 bases. V shed 1 base, J shed 6 bases, and the junction held 5 bases outside the gene matches. Germline V gene sequence: CDR1 KGHSH, CDR2 LQKENI. The CDR3 covers 15 residues. The CDR3 spells CASSPQQGAGQPQHF. The CDR3 DNA sequence: TGTGCCAGCTCACCACAGCAGGGGGCCGGTCAGCCCCAGCATTTT.

The chain recombines TRBV19 with TRBJ2-7, with a possible D match to TRBD1 (7 bases). This CDR3 is 15 amino acids long. CDR1 is LNHDA, CDR2 SQIVND, per germline (reference sequence). Trimming left V 3 bases short and J 2 bases short, with 14 bases between. This CDR3 reads CASSIPGGGTYEQYF. CDR3 nucleotide sequence: TGTGCCAGTAGTATTCCCGGAGGGGGCACCTACGAGCAGTACTTC.